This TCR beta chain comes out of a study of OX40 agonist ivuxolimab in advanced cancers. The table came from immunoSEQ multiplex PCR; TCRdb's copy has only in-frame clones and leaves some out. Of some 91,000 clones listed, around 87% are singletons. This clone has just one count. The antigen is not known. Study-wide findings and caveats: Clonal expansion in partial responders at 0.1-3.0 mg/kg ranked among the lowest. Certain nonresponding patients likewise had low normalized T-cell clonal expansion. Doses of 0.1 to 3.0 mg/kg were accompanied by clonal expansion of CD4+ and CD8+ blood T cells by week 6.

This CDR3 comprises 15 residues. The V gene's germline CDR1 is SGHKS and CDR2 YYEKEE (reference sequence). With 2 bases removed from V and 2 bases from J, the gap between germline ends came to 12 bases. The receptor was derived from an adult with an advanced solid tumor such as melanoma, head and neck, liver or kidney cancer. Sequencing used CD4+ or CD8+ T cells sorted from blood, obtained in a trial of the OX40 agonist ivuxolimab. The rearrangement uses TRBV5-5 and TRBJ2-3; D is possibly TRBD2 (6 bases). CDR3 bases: TGTGCCAGCAGCTTTGGGCGGGACCACACAGATACGCAGTATTTT. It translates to CASSFGRDHTDTQYF.